The 6 T cell receptor beta chains reported below all come from one sample, sequenced in a study of CD8 T cells in Susac syndrome. After extraction with the RNeasy kit, roughly 0.45 to 1 ug of the RNA was reverse transcribed using random hexamers. One entry per CDR3 protein results from TCRdb running MiXCR on the immunoSEQ multiplex PCR reads. The sample has some 130,000 distinct CDR3 sequences, around 95% seen once. Sample: CD8+ T cells from PBMCs. Receptors were obtained from a human donor with Susac syndrome.

This clonotype has more than one count but fewer than ten. CDR3 loop: CSASTGSYEQYF. Written as DNA, the CDR3 is TGCAGTGCTAGTACGGGATCCTACGAGCAGTACTTC. The rearrangement links TRBV20-1 to TRBJ2-7; tentative D call: TRBD2 (5 bases). This CDR3 region has 12 residues. CDR1 and CDR2 (germline): DFQATT, SNEGSKA (reference sequence). V lost 3 bases, J lost 1 base, and 7 bases lay in between.

The CDR3 loop is CSARDFKLAEYNEQFF. CDR3 sequence (DNA): TGCAGTGCTAGAGATTTCAAACTAGCGGAATACAATGAGCAGTTCTTC. The rearrangement links TRBV20-1 to TRBJ2-1, with 8 bases that match TRBD2. Germline values: CDR1 DFQATT, CDR2 SNEGSKA (reference sequence). The trim removed 0 bases at V and 4 bases at J, leaving 8 bases unmatched. The CDR3 totals 16 residues.

The chain joins TRBV9 to TRBJ2-2, with D maybe TRBD1 (5 bases). CDR3 size: 14 residues. Germline-derived CDR1 and CDR2 are SGDLS and YYNGEE. Trimming removed 4 bases from V and 5 bases from J, with 12 bases in between. In nucleotides, the CDR3 is TGTGCCAGCAGCCCAAGAAGGGGAACCGGGGAGCTGTTTTTT. It is translated as CASSPRRGTGELFF.

The gene calls are TRBV27 and TRBJ2-7; TRBD2 matches 10 bases. Losses at the gene ends were 4 bases for V and 3 bases for J; bases not matched to a gene: 6. Germline V gives CDR1 MNHEY, CDR2 SMNVEV (reference sequence). CDR3 length equals 15 residues. The CDR3 DNA sequence: TGTGCCAGCAGTTATTCCGGGACTAGCGTCTACGAGCAGTACTTC. Residues: CASSYSGTSVYEQYF.

The gene calls are TRBV27 and TRBJ2-7; D is undetermined. V was trimmed by 3 bases and J by 4 bases, leaving 10 bases between them. Per the germline V gene, CDR1 is MNHEY and CDR2 is SMNVEV (reference sequence). CDR3 length: 13 residues. The CDR3 sequence: CASSLSSVYEQYF. CDR3 sequence (DNA): TGTGCCAGCAGTTTGTCCAGCGTGTACGAGCAGTACTTC.

The rearrangement uses TRBV19 and TRBJ2-3, with TRBD1 matching over 10 bases. CDR1 and CDR2 from the germline V gene are LNHDA and SQIVND (reference sequence). The CDR3 spans 15 residues. The junction had 4 bases not matched to a gene; V was cut back by 1 base and J by 6 bases. The CDR3 here is CASSIVGTGVDTQYF. In DNA form, the CDR3 reads TGTGCCAGTAGTATAGTGGGGACAGGGGTCGATACGCAGTATTTT.